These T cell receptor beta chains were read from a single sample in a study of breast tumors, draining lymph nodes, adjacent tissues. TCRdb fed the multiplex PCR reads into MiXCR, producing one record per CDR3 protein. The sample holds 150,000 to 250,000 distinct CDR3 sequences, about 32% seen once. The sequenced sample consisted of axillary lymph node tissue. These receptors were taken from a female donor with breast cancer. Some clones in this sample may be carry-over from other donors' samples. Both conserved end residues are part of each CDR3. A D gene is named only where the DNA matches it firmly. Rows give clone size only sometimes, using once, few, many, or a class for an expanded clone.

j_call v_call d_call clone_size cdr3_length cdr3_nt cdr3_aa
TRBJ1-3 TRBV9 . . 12 TGTGCCAGCACCGTATCTGGAAACACCATATATTTT CASTVSGNTIYF
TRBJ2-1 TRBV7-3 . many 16 TGTGCCAGCAGCTCACCCCTAGATCCCCCTTACAATGAGCAGTTCTTC CASSSPLDPPYNEQFF
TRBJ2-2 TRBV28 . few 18 TGTGCCAGCAGTCTCCCGCCGGGGCAGGCGATAAACACCGGGGAGCTGTTTTTT CASSLPPGQAINTGELFF
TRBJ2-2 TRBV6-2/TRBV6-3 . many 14 TGTGCCAGCCGGAAGGCTCCGGAGCGGGGGGAGCTGTTTTTT CASRKAPERGELFF
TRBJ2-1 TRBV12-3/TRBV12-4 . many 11 TGTGCCAGCAGCACCCTCAATGAGCAGTTCTTC CASSTLNEQFF
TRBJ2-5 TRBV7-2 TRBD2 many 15 TGTGCCAGCAGCCTTTTAGGTGCGGGAGGGGAGACCCAGCACTTC CASSLLGAGGETQHF
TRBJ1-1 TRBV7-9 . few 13 TGTGCCAGCAGCGTTATGCGTGGAACTGAAGCTTTCTTT CASSVMRGTEAFF
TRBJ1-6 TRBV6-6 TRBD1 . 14 TGTGCCAGCAACCGGGACAGGGGATATTCACCCCTCCACTTC CASNRDRGYSPLHF
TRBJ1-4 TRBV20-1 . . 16 TGCAGTGCTAGAGATACCCTCTCTTCCTACAATGAGAAACTGTTTTTT CSARDTLSSYNEKLFF
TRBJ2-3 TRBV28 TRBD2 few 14 TGTGCCAGTAGTAGCGGGAGAAGGACAGATACGCAGTATTTT CASSSGRRTDTQYF
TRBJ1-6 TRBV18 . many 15 TGTGCCAGCTCACCTACCCCGGGGAATAATTCACCCCTCCACTTT CASSPTPGNNSPLHF
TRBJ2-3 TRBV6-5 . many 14 TGTGCCAGCAAATCCGGGGCCAACACAGATACGCAGTATTTT CASKSGANTDTQYF
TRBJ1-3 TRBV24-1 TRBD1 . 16 TGTGCCACCAGTGATGCGGACAGGGGATCAGGAAACACCATATATTTT CATSDADRGSGNTIYF
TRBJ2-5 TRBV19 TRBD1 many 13 TGTGCCAGTAGTATGGCAGGGGGAGAGACCCAGTACTTC CASSMAGGETQYF
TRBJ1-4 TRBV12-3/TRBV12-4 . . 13 TGTGCCAGCAGTTTAATGTCGAGGGTAAGACTGTTTTTT CASSLMSRVRLFF
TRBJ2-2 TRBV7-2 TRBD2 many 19 TGTGCCAGCAGCGCCAGACCACTAGCGGGAGGAGGTAGCACCGGGGAGCTGTTTTTT CASSARPLAGGGSTGELFF
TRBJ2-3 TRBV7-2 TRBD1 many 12 TGTGCCAGCGGACAGGGTGCAGATACGCAGTATTTT CASGQGADTQYF
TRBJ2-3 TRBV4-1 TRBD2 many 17 TGCGCCAGCAGCAATACTCCGGGACTAGCGGGAGCAGATACGCAGTATTTT CASSNTPGLAGADTQYF
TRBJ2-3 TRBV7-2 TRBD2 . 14 TGTGCCAGCAGGCCTAGCGGGAGACCAGATACGCAGTATTTT CASRPSGRPDTQYF
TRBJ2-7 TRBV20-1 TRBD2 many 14 TGCAGTGCAGACCCGGGACTAGCATACTACGAGCAGTACTTC CSADPGLAYYEQYF
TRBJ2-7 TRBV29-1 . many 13 TGCAGCGTTGAAGGGGTCGTTCCCTACGAGCAGTACTTC CSVEGVVPYEQYF
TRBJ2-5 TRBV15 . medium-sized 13 TGTGCCACCAGCAGAGATAGGGGTGAGACCCAGTACTTC CATSRDRGETQYF
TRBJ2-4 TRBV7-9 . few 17 TGTGCCAGCAGCTTAGCGTCCACCCGGTCCAGTAAGAACATTCAGTACTTC CASSLASTRSSKNIQYF
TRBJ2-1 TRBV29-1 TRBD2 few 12 TGCAGCTCTAGCGGGGACTACAATGAGCAGTTCTTC CSSSGDYNEQFF
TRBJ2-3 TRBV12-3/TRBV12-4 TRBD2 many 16 TGTGCCAGCAGTTTATTCAGCGGGGGGGGCGCAGATACGCAGTATTTT CASSLFSGGGADTQYF
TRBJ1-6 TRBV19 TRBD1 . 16 TGTGCCAGTAGTGACCTAGGGACAGGGAATAATTCACCCCTCCACTTT CASSDLGTGNNSPLHF
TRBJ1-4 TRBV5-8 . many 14 TGTGCCAGCAGCTTACGGCAGGCTAATGAAAAACTGTTTTTT CASSLRQANEKLFF
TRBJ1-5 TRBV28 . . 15 TGTGCCAGCAGGTATGTTACAGGGCTCAATCAGCCCCAGCATTTT CASRYVTGLNQPQHF
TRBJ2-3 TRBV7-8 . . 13 TGTGCCAGCAGCCAGCGGGTAGCTTTTGAGCAGTATTTT CASSQRVAFEQYF
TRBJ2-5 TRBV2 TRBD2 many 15 TGTGCCAGCAGTGGAGTAGCGGGGTACCAAGAGACCCAGTACTTC CASSGVAGYQETQYF
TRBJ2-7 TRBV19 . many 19 TGTGCCAGTAGTAGAGGGGACTGGCCTTTTGGGGACCAATCCTACGAGCAGTACTTC CASSRGDWPFGDQSYEQYF
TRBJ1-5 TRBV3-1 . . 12 TGCGCCAGCAGCCCCACCGGCCTCTGGCAGCATTTT CASSPTGLWQHF
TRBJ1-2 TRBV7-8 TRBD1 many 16 TGTGCCAGCAGCTTAGGAGGGACAGTCGTAAACTATGGCTACACCTTC CASSLGGTVVNYGYTF
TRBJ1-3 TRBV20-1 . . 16 TGCAGTGCTATGGGTAGCGGGGGAACAACTGGAAACACCATATATTTT CSAMGSGGTTGNTIYF
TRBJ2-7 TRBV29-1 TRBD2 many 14 TGCAGCGTTGAAGGGCTAGCGGGGTCCTACGAGCAGTACTTC CSVEGLAGSYEQYF
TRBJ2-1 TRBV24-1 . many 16 TGTGCCACCAGTGATTTCAAAGGCGGGTCCTACAATGAGCAGTTCTTC CATSDFKGGSYNEQFF
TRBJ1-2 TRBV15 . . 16 TGTGCCACCAGCTCTCGGACTAGCGGCGGTTGCTATGGCTACACCTTC CATSSRTSGGCYGYTF
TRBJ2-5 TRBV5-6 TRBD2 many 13 TGTGCCAGCAGCTTGTGGGGGGGGAGGACCCAGTACTTC CASSLWGGRTQYF
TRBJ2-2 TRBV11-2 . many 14 TGTGCCAGCAGCCCAGGTTCGCGCACCGGGGAGCTGTTTTTT CASSPGSRTGELFF
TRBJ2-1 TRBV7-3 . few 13 TGTGCCAGCAGCCACGCCTCCTACAATGAGCAGTTCTTC CASSHASYNEQFF
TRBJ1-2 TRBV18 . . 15 TGTGCCAGCTCACCAAGCCAGACACTAGACTATGGCTACACCTTC CASSPSQTLDYGYTF